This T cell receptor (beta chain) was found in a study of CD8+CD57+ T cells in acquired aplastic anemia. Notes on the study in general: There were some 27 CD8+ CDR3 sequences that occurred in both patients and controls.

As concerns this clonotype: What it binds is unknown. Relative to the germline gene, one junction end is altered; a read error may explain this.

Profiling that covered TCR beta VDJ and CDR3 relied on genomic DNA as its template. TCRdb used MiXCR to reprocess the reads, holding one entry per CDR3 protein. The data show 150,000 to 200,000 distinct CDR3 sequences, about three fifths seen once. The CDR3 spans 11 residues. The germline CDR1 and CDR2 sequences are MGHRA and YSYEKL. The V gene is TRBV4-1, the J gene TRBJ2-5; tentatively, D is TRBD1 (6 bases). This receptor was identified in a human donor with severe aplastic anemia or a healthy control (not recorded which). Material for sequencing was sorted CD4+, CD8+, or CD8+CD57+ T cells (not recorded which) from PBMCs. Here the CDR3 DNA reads TGTGCCAGCAGCCAAGACAGGATATGGTACTTC. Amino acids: CASSQDRIWYF.